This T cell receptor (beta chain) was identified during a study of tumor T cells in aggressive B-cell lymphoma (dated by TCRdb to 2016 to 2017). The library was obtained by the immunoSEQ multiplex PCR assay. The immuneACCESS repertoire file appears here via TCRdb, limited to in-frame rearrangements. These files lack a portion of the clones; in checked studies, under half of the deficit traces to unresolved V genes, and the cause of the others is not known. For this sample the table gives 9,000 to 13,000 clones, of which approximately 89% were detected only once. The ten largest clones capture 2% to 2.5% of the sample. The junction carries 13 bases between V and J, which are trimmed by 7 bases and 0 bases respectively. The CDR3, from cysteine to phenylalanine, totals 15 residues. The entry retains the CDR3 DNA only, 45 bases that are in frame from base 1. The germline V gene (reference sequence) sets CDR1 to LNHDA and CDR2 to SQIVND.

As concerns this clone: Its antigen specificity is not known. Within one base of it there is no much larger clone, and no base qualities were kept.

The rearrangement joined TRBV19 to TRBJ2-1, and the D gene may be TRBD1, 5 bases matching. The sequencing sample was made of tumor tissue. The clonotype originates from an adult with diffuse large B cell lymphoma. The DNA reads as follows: TGTGCCAGTACCCTGGACACGAGCTCCTACAATGAGCAGTTCTTC. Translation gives CASTLDTSSYNEQFF.